Presented here are 27 T cell receptor beta chains from one specimen sequenced in a study of PD-1 blockade in classical Hodgkin lymphoma. Described time point: cycle 4 day 1 (C4D1), after more than five weeks of nivolumab. After autologous stem cell transplantation all patients relapsed, and prior brentuximab vedotin exposure differed between cohorts. Produced via immunoSEQ multiplex PCR; TCRdb's table is partial and in-frame only. The data contain about 47,000 clones, nearly 90% of them singletons. The sample was peripheral blood mononuclear cells (PBMCs), taken before the fourth cycle of nivolumab. The receptors here all came from a human donor with classical Hodgkin lymphoma.

This sequence joins TRBV6-1 and TRBJ2-7; D is unresolved. CDR3 length equals 15 residues. Germline V lookup: CDR1 MNHNS, CDR2 SASEGT. V shed 0 bases and J shed 3 bases, with 12 bases lying between them. DNA of the CDR3: TGTGCCAGCAGTGAAGCGTCACTGGCGTACTACGAGCAGTACTTC. Translation: CASSEASLAYYEQYF.

The CDR3 protein is CASSLTWDRGAYNEQFF. DNA for the CDR3: TGTGCCAGCAGCTTAACGTGGGACAGGGGGGCCTACAATGAGCAGTTCTTC. This chain joins TRBV7-3 and TRBJ2-1; 11 nucleotides align to TRBD1. Germline V lookup: CDR1 SGHTA, CDR2 FQGTGA. The CDR3 sequence is 17 residues long. V was pared by 0 bases and J by 2 bases, with 3 bases of the junction left unmatched. Based on the CDR3 plus reference TRBV7-3 and TRBJ2-1, the full variable domain is GAGVSQTPSNKVTEKGKYVELRCDPISGHTALYWYRQSLGQGPEFLIYFQGTGAADDSGLPNDRFFAVRPEGSVSTLKIQRTERGDSAVYLCASSLTWDRGAYNEQFFGPGTRLTVL.

This sequence joins TRBV27 and TRBJ2-5, with 9 bases that match TRBD2. After removal of 1 base from V and 5 bases from J, the junction contained 8 bases not matched to a gene. The CDR3 totals 16 residues. Germline lookup yields CDR1 MNHEY and CDR2 SMNVEV (reference sequence). CDR3 in amino acids: CASSLWRGTSWETQYF. The DNA of the CDR3 is TGTGCCAGCAGTTTATGGAGAGGGACTAGCTGGGAGACCCAGTACTTC.

V is TRBV4-1 and J is TRBJ2-7; 8 positions agree with TRBD2. The CDR3 runs 15 residues. The trim removed 1 base at V and 6 bases at J, leaving 8 bases unmatched. CDR1 is MGHRA and CDR2 is YSYEKL in the germline V gene. The CDR3 region has the DNA TGCGCCAGCAGCCAAGGCGCCGGGACTAGGTCCGAGCAGTACTTC. This gives the protein CASSQGAGTRSEQYF.

This clone was picked up a small number of times. The rearrangement uses TRBV7-2 and TRBJ2-1; 8 bases agree with TRBD2. This CDR3 is 16 amino acids long. V lost 5 bases and J lost 9; bases outside the gene matches: 15. The V gene's germline CDR1 is SGHTA and CDR2 FQGNSA. The CDR3 coding sequence is TGTGCCAGCAGCGCGTGGACTAGCAAACGGGCAGGTGAGCAGTTCTTC. It translates to CASSAWTSKRAGEQFF.

This chain connects TRBV27 to TRBJ2-7; 7 bases agree with TRBD2. V was clipped by 5 bases and J by 3 bases; unmatched bases: 10. This CDR3 region has 15 residues. Germline CDR1 MNHEY, CDR2 SMNVEV (reference sequence). The CDR3 loop reads CASSESISGFYEQYF. The CDR3 DNA is TGTGCCAGCAGTGAGTCGATTAGCGGGTTCTACGAGCAGTACTTC.

V usage is TRBV27 and J usage is TRBJ1-3, with 9 positions matching TRBD1. Per germline, CDR1 MNHEY and CDR2 SMNVEV (reference sequence). This CDR3 comprises 15 residues. V shed 2 bases, J shed 4 bases, and the junction held 3 bases outside the gene matches. The CDR3 sequence: CASSLGTGWGNTIYF. The CDR3 DNA is TGTGCCAGCAGTTTAGGGACAGGGTGGGGAAACACCATATATTTT.

The chain joins TRBV27 to TRBJ2-7, with D perhaps TRBD2 (6 bases). The V and J ends lost 5 bases and 7 bases respectively, with 15 bases between them. The CDR3 spans 13 residues. CDR1 MNHEY and CDR2 SMNVEV come from the germline V gene (reference sequence). CDR3 DNA sequence: TGTGCCAGCAGTCCCTTCCTTGGGGGGGAGCAGTACTTC. Translating it yields CASSPFLGGEQYF.

The chain uses TRBV10-3 and TRBJ1-3; D is possibly TRBD1 (5 bases). Germline values: CDR1 ENHRY, CDR2 SYGVKD. Trimming removed 3 bases from V and 5 bases from J, with 17 bases in between. This CDR3 region has 16 residues. The CDR3 coding sequence is TGTGCCATCAGTGACCCCGGGACCTGGTTAAGAAACACCATATATTTT. Its protein product is CAISDPGTWLRNTIYF.

The chain combines TRBV10-2 with TRBJ1-5; unclear D gene. The germline CDR1 and CDR2 sequences are WSHSY and SAAADI. The V gene lost 7 bases and the J gene lost 0 bases, with 7 bases spanning the gap. This CDR3 has 13 residues. In DNA form, the CDR3 reads TGCGCCAGCAACGAGGGTAGCAATCAGCCCCAGCATTTT. Its translation is CASNEGSNQPQHF.

The genes are TRBV18 and TRBJ2-7; D tentatively reads TRBD1 or TRBD2 (5 bases each). Germline V CDR1 and CDR2: KGHSH, LQKENI. V lost 3 bases and J lost 5, with 14 bases in between. The CDR3 totals 14 residues. CDR3 amino acids: CASSPGRVLNEQYF. The CDR3, as DNA: TGTGCCAGCTCACCGGGGCGGGTTTTGAACGAGCAGTACTTC. The entire variable domain, with the rest obtained from reference TRBV18 and TRBJ2-7, is as follows: NAGVMQNPRHLVRRRGQEARLRCSPMKGHSHVYWYRQLPEEGLKFMVYLQKENIIDESGMPKERFSAEFPKEGPSILRIQQVVRGDSAAYFCASSPGRVLNEQYFGPGTRLTVT.

The gene calls are TRBV11-2 and TRBJ2-1; the D gene could be TRBD1 or TRBD2 (5 bases each). Deletions cut 5 bases from V and 4 bases from J, with 15 bases between. CDR1 and CDR2 from the germline V gene are SGHAT and FQNNGV. This CDR3 has 15 residues. The CDR3 sequence is CASSTGGGRYNEQFF. CDR3 nucleotides: TGTGCCAGCAGCACAGGAGGTGGCAGATACAATGAGCAGTTCTTC.

The chain is built from TRBV25-1 and TRBJ2-1; 8 bases are a match to TRBD2. V gave up 5 bases and J gave up 3 bases; unmatched junction bases: 9. This CDR3 spans 16 amino acids. The germline V gene has CDR1 MGHDK and CDR2 SYGVNS. CDR3 residues: CASSKTGTRVYNEQFF. The CDR3 DNA reads as TGTGCCAGCAGTAAAACCGGGACTAGAGTCTACAATGAGCAGTTCTTC.

This sequence joins TRBV5-1 and TRBJ2-2; D call uncertain. This CDR3 spans 13 amino acids. The germline CDR1 and CDR2 sequences are SGHRS and YFSETQ. V lost 6 bases and J lost 1, with 7 bases in between. CDR3 in DNA: TGCGCCAGCATGGGCAGGAACACCGGGGAGCTGTTTTTT. Amino acid sequence: CASMGRNTGELFF.

V and J are TRBV19 and TRBJ2-7, with TRBD2 identical over 7 bases. In germline, CDR1 is LNHDA, CDR2 SQIVND (reference sequence). V was pared by 3 bases and J by 1 base, with 3 bases of the junction left unmatched. The CDR3 totals 14 residues. The CDR3, as DNA: TGTGCCAGTAGTATCGGGCGGGGGTCCTACGAGCAGTACTTC. The encoded protein is CASSIGRGSYEQYF.

The chain links TRBV9 to TRBJ2-6; D unresolved. The ends were cut back, 4 bases at V and 2 bases at J, with 10 bases in the middle. Germline V lookup: CDR1 SGDLS, CDR2 YYNGEE. CDR3 length: 15 residues. The CDR3 DNA reads as TGTGCCAGCAGCCCACTTGGGGCTGGGGCCAACGTCCTGACTTTC. Translation: CASSPLGAGANVLTF. The complete variable domain, with remaining parts taken from reference TRBV9 and TRBJ2-6, reads DSGVTQTPKHLITATGQRVTLRCSPRSGDLSVYWYQQSLDQGLQFLIQYYNGEERAKGNILERFSAQQFPDLHSELNLSSLELGDSALYFCASSPLGAGANVLTFGAGSRLTVL.

The rearrangement uses TRBV6-1 and TRBJ2-7; 8 nucleotides match TRBD2. The CDR3 runs 14 residues. Trimming took 5 bases from V and 3 from J; bases not matched to a gene: 6. Germline V lookup: CDR1 MNHNS, CDR2 SASEGT. The CDR3 sequence is CASSIGRDRYEQYF. The CDR3, as DNA: TGTGCCAGCAGTATCGGGAGGGACCGCTACGAGCAGTACTTC.

The CDR3 region has the DNA TGTGCCAGCAGCCTCAGCGAGCCCCGTACAGGGTTGATGAACACTGAAGCTTTCTTT. Amino acid sequence: CASSLSEPRTGLMNTEAFF. The chain is built from TRBV14 and TRBJ1-1, with a possible D match to TRBD1 (6 bases). Germline assignment: CDR1 SGHDN and CDR2 FVKESK. The CDR3 extends over 19 amino acids. V shed 4 bases and J shed 0 bases, with 24 bases lying between them.

The genes are TRBV5-4 and TRBJ2-2; 13 nucleotides line up with TRBD2. The CDR3 is made up of 16 amino acids. The V gene's germline CDR1 is SGHNT and CDR2 YYREEE (reference sequence). J was trimmed by 4 bases and V by 2 bases; bases with no gene match: 2. CDR3 nucleotide sequence: TGTGCCAGCAGCTTAGGACTAGCGGGAGTCACCGGGGAGCTGTTTTTT. Translating it yields CASSLGLAGVTGELFF.

This chain joins TRBV5-1 and TRBJ2-2; 15 nucleotides match TRBD2. V lost 4 bases, J lost 0 bases, and 4 bases stayed unmatched. This CDR3 has 18 amino acids. Germline V lookup: CDR1 SGHRS, CDR2 YFSETQ. The CDR3: CASSTGLAGGPNTGELFF. The CDR3 DNA sequence: TGCGCCAGCAGCACTGGACTAGCGGGAGGGCCGAACACCGGGGAGCTGTTTTTT.

This sequence joins TRBV28 and TRBJ2-6; TRBD1 is a possible D gene (5 bases). The CDR3 covers 16 residues. Trimming shortened V by 5 bases and J by 2 bases, and 13 bases separated the two germline ends. Germline V gives CDR1 MDHEN, CDR2 SYDVKM. CDR3 loop: CASSPTGLTGANVLTF. DNA of the CDR3: TGTGCCAGCAGTCCTACAGGTTTGACTGGGGCCAACGTCCTGACTTTC. Full variable domain (remainder filled in from reference TRBV28 and TRBJ2-6): DVKVTQSSRYLVKRTGEKVFLECVQDMDHENMFWYRQDPGLGLRLIYFSYDVKMKEKGDIPEGYSVSREKKERFSLILESASTNQTSMYLCASSPTGLTGANVLTFGAGSRLTVL.

The chain carries TRBV23-1 and TRBJ2-7; D is perhaps TRBD2 (5 bases). TRBV23-1 is designated an ORF whose function remains uncertain. The ends were cut back, 3 bases at V and 4 bases at J, with 10 bases in the middle. This CDR3 is built from 13 residues. The CDR3 sequence: CASSHEREYEQYF. In DNA, the CDR3 is TGCGCCAGCAGTCATGAGAGGGAGTACGAGCAGTACTTC.

This clone was found once. J is TRBJ2-4 and V is TRBV18, with 9 bases identical to TRBD1. CDR3 length: 15 amino acids. CDR1 and CDR2 (germline): KGHSH, LQKENI. The ends lost 1 base at V and 7 bases at J; junction bases unmatched: 5. CDR3 in amino acids: CASSPRDRVENIQYF. As DNA, the CDR3 is TGTGCCAGCTCACCACGGGACAGGGTAGAGAACATTCAGTACTTC.

The J gene is TRBJ2-7, the V gene TRBV15; 7 nucleotides agree with TRBD2. J was trimmed by 0 bases and V by 4 bases; bases with no gene match: 15. Per the germline V gene, CDR1 is LNHNV and CDR2 is YYDKDF (reference sequence). The CDR3 runs 18 residues. CDR3 sequence reads: CATSTEILQRESSYEQYF. DNA of the CDR3: TGTGCCACCAGCACAGAGATCCTACAGCGGGAAAGCTCCTACGAGCAGTACTTC.

The chain joins TRBV28 to TRBJ1-5; D may be TRBD1 (5 bases). Deletions cut 2 bases from V and 4 bases from J, with 18 bases between. Germline values: CDR1 MDHEN, CDR2 SYDVKM. The CDR3 covers 17 residues. The CDR3 nucleotides read TGTGCCAGCAGTTTAGCCGCAGGGCGGGTTCAAAATCAGCCCCAGCATTTT. Translated: CASSLAAGRVQNQPQHF. The full variable domain, completed using reference TRBV28 and TRBJ1-5, is DVKVTQSSRYLVKRTGEKVFLECVQDMDHENMFWYRQDPGLGLRLIYFSYDVKMKEKGDIPEGYSVSREKKERFSLILESASTNQTSMYLCASSLAAGRVQNQPQHFGDGTRLSIL.

This chain joins TRBV27 and TRBJ2-5; tentatively, D is TRBD1 or TRBD2 (5 bases each). The CDR3 spans 11 residues. CDR1 is MNHEY, CDR2 SMNVEV, per germline (reference sequence). V gave up 7 bases and J gave up 7 bases, with 10 bases separating them. DNA of the CDR3: TGTGCCAGCACCACAGGAGGGACCCAGTACTTC. It is translated as CASTTGGTQYF.

V usage is TRBV5-6 and J usage is TRBJ2-5; D assignment may be TRBD1 or TRBD2 (5 bases each). CDR3 length: 17 residues. V lost 6 bases, J lost 2 bases, and 23 bases lay in between. Germline V CDR1 and CDR2: SGHDT, YYEEEE. CDR3 in DNA: TGTGCCAGCACCATAAAGAGGACGGGACGGACACAAGAGACCCAGTACTTC. It translates to CASTIKRTGRTQETQYF. Together with reference TRBV5-6 and TRBJ2-5, the CDR3 gives the full variable domain: DAGVTQSPTHLIKTRGQQVTLRCSPKSGHDTVSWYQQALGQGPQFIFQYYEEEERQRGNFPDRFSGHQFPNYSSELNVNALLLGDSALYLCASTIKRTGRTQETQYFGPGTRLLVL.